A single sample gave rise to the 30 T cell receptor beta chains below, sequenced in a study of T cells in Graves' hyperthyroidism and ophthalmopathy. There were TCR beta CDR3 regions amplified from RNA transcripts. HTBI primers were the set used in a first-round RT-PCR of the TCR CDR3. MiXCR, applied by TCRdb to the multiplex PCR reads, yields one record per CDR3 protein. The repertoire consists of nearly 110,000 distinct CDR3 sequences, with 16% occurring once and the leading ten covering around 42%. The source material was blood. The receptors stem from a woman between 50 and 59 years old with Graves' hyperthyroidism.

The V gene is TRBV20-1, the J gene TRBJ2-1; 12 nucleotides match TRBD2. Germline V gives CDR1 DFQATT, CDR2 SNEGSKA (reference sequence). V gave up 6 bases and J gave up 8 bases; unmatched junction bases: 11. This CDR3 contains 15 residues. Here the CDR3 reads CSAPGTGTSGHEQFF. In DNA, the CDR3 is TGCAGTGCCCCCGGGACCGGGACTAGCGGGCATGAGCAGTTCTTC.

The table lists this clonotype with many counts. The rearrangement links TRBV7-3 to TRBJ2-1, with 11 bases fitting TRBD2. V lost 3 bases to trimming and J lost 10 bases; unmatched junction nucleotides: 8. This CDR3 has 15 residues. Germline-derived CDR1 and CDR2 are SGHTA and FQGTGA. CDR3 in amino acids: CASSLGTSGSQEQFF. The CDR3 DNA reads TGTGCCAGCAGCTTGGGAACTAGCGGGAGTCAGGAGCAGTTCTTC.

V and J are TRBV3-1 and TRBJ2-5, with 8 bases aligning to TRBD2. Trimming took 6 bases from V and 3 from J; bases not matched to a gene: 3. Germline V lookup: CDR1 LGHDT, CDR2 YNNKEL (reference sequence). CDR3 length: 13 amino acids. The CDR3 protein is CASRLLAEETQYF. The CDR3 DNA follows: TGTGCCAGCAGGTTACTAGCGGAAGAGACCCAGTACTTC.

This clonotype was seen at least ten times. V is TRBV28 and J is TRBJ2-7; TRBD1 matches 7 bases. The germline V gene has CDR1 MDHEN and CDR2 SYDVKM. This CDR3 is built from 15 residues. The junction had 10 bases not matched to a gene; V was cut back by 5 bases and J by 3 bases. DNA for the CDR3: TGTGCCAGCAGTGGTCGACAGGGTCTAGTCTACGAGCAGTACTTC. Translation gives CASSGRQGLVYEQYF.

This clonotype was picked up many times. Written as DNA, the CDR3 is TGTGCCAGCAGCCCGTCCCGGGGGGTAGATACGCAGTATTTT. It is translated as CASSPSRGVDTQYF. The chain joins TRBV7-8 to TRBJ2-3; TRBD2 aligns across 7 bases. V shed 5 bases, J shed 5 bases, and the junction held 7 bases outside the gene matches. Germline V CDR1 and CDR2: SGHVS, FQNEAQ. The CDR3 has 14 residues.

This clonotype was seen repeatedly, ten times or more. The chain recombines TRBV24-1 with TRBJ2-2; D call uncertain. The CDR3 is made up of 14 amino acids. Germline CDR1 KGHDR, CDR2 SFDVKD. Trimming removed 9 bases at V and 1 base at J, with 11 bases between. The CDR3 sequence is CATGSGLNTGELFF. The CDR3, as DNA: TGTGCCACCGGGTCCGGGCTGAACACCGGGGAGCTGTTTTTT.

V is TRBV20-1 and J is TRBJ1-1, with D possibly matching TRBD1 (5 bases). This CDR3 comprises 13 residues. The germline V gene encodes CDR1 DFQATT and CDR2 SNEGSKA (reference sequence). The V and J ends lost 2 bases and 1 base respectively, with 8 bases between them. In nucleotides, the CDR3 is TGCAGTGCTAGACGACAGACGAACACTGAAGCTTTCTTT. Amino acid sequence: CSARRQTNTEAFF.

V and J are TRBV9 and TRBJ2-7; TRBD2 might be the D (6 bases). CDR3 length equals 15 residues. Germline values: CDR1 SGDLS, CDR2 YYNGEE. V dropped 4 bases and J dropped 7 bases, with 21 bases sitting between them. CDR3 DNA: TGTGCCAGCAGCCCCCAGGGAGGCGCGGGTGGGGAGCAGTACTTC. Protein: CASSPQGGAGGEQYF.

This clonotype showed up many times. Here the CDR3 reads CASSPGMLNSYEQYF. CDR3 DNA sequence: TGTGCCAGCAGCCCGGGGATGTTGAACTCCTACGAGCAGTACTTC. The V call is TRBV13, the J call TRBJ2-7, with a weak D call TRBD2 (5 bases). V shed 5 bases and J shed 0 bases, with 14 bases lying between them. This CDR3 contains 15 residues. Germline V gene sequence: CDR1 PRHDT, CDR2 FYEKMQ (reference sequence).

V usage is TRBV10-2 and J usage is TRBJ2-3; TRBD2 matches 9 bases. Germline V gene data show CDR1 as WSHSY and CDR2 as SAAADI. Trimming took 5 bases from V and 2 from J; bases not matched to a gene: 5. The CDR3 is 15 residues long. This chain's CDR3 is CASSPTSGLTDTQYF. The DNA of the CDR3 is TGCGCCAGCAGTCCAACTAGCGGGCTCACAGATACGCAGTATTTT.

In its sample, this clonotype was seen a few times. As the CDR3 is not closed by the conserved phenylalanine or tryptophan, this likely results from a read error. This chain connects TRBV19 to TRBJ1-5; TRBD1 is a possible D gene (5 bases). Trimming cost V 5 bases and J 4 bases, with 9 bases left between them. The CDR3 extends over 13 amino acids. Germline V gene data show CDR1 as LNHDA and CDR2 as SQIVND (reference sequence). In DNA form, the CDR3 reads TGTGCCAGTAGTGGGGACGCTAATCAGCCCCAGCATCTT. This gives the protein CASSGDANQPQHL.

Ten or more counts support this clonotype. The chain links TRBV2 to TRBJ2-1; 7 positions match TRBD2. The CDR3 contains 16 residues. Germline trimming cut 3 bases from V and 6 bases from J; bases unmatched to any gene: 11. Germline loops: CDR1 SNHLY, CDR2 FYNNEI. CDR3 region: CASSEGRSGKGNEQFF. The CDR3 DNA reads TGTGCCAGCAGTGAGGGTCGCAGCGGGAAGGGCAATGAGCAGTTCTTC.

This clonotype was detected a few times. V is TRBV30 and J is TRBJ2-2, with D unresolved. The CDR3 loop spans 12 amino acids. CDR1 GTSNPN and CDR2 SVGIG come from the germline V gene (reference sequence). V dropped 2 bases and J dropped 5 bases, with 6 bases sitting between them. As DNA, the CDR3 is TGTGCCTGGAGTATTAATACCGGGGAGCTGTTTTTT. Its protein is CAWSINTGELFF.

This clonotype was counted between two and nine times. This chain links TRBV24-1 with TRBJ2-7; 10 nucleotides align to TRBD1. Trimming at V came to 4 bases and at J to 3 bases, leaving 8 bases not matched to a gene. The CDR3 has 16 residues. Germline CDR1 is KGHDR and CDR2 is SFDVKD. Here the CDR3 DNA reads TGTGCCACCAGTGACTCCGGGACAGGGGTTAACTACGAGCAGTACTTC. It codes for CATSDSGTGVNYEQYF.

This clonotype has just one count. The rearrangement links TRBV20-1 to TRBJ2-4; 14 bases match TRBD2. The CDR3 is 14 residues long. V was pared by 7 bases and J by 7 bases, with 6 bases of the junction left unmatched. Germline V gives CDR1 DFQATT, CDR2 SNEGSKA (reference sequence). DNA of the CDR3: TGCAGTGGGCGGACTAGCGGGAGGACGAACATTCAGTACTTC. It is translated as CSGRTSGRTNIQYF.

In its sample, this clonotype was seen many times. The gene calls are TRBV19 and TRBJ2-3, with 7 positions matching TRBD2. This CDR3 has 14 residues. Trimming removed 2 bases from V and 1 base from J; junction bases left unmatched: 0. Germline V CDR1 and CDR2: LNHDA, SQIVND (reference sequence). CDR3 in DNA: TGTGCCAGTAGTATACTAGCGGGCACAGATACGCAGTATTTT. Translated: CASSILAGTDTQYF. Filled out from reference TRBV19 and TRBJ2-3, the complete variable domain reads DGGITQSPKYLFRKEGQNVTLSCEQNLNHDAMYWYRQDPGQGLRLIYYSQIVNDFQKGDIAEGYSVSREKKESFPLTVTSAQKNPTAFYLCASSILAGTDTQYFGPGTRLTVL.

This clonotype was counted many times. The rearrangement uses TRBV30 and TRBJ2-1; the match to TRBD1 covers 9 bases. The CDR3 contains 13 residues. The V gene's germline CDR1 is GTSNPN and CDR2 SVGIG (reference sequence). J gave up 7 bases and V 2 bases, and 3 bases lay outside the gene matches. The CDR3 loop is CAWSPGQGNEQFF. CDR3 DNA: TGTGCCTGGAGTCCAGGACAGGGGAATGAGCAGTTCTTC.

This clonotype was detected ten times or more. The chain couples TRBV24-1 to TRBJ2-1; 9 bases align to TRBD2. The V and J ends lost 0 bases and 2 bases, in that order; junction bases with no gene match: 4. Germline CDR1 and CDR2: KGHDR and SFDVKD. The CDR3 sequence is 17 residues long. The CDR3, as DNA: TGTGCCACCAGTGATTTGCCTAGCGGGAACACCTACAATGAGCAGTTCTTC. Protein: CATSDLPSGNTYNEQFF.

There are many counts of this clonotype. The chain is built from TRBV12-3 or TRBV12-4 and TRBJ2-1; 14 bases line up with TRBD2. V lost 5 bases to trimming and J lost 8 bases; unmatched junction nucleotides: 5. There are 15 residues in the CDR3. CDR3 amino acids: CASSGTSGSLDEQFF. CDR3 nucleotide sequence: TGTGCCAGCAGTGGGACTAGCGGGAGTTTGGATGAGCAGTTCTTC.

There are many counts of this clonotype. The chain employs TRBV19 and TRBJ2-3; the match to TRBD1 covers 8 bases. CDR1 and CDR2 (germline): LNHDA, SQIVND (reference sequence). This CDR3 contains 14 residues. V dropped 7 bases and J dropped 2; count of bases not matched to a gene: 5. CDR3 loop: CASNRDRYTDTQYF. The CDR3 coding sequence is TGTGCCAGTAACCGGGACAGGTACACAGATACGCAGTATTTT.

This clonotype was picked up many times. The chain has TRBV28 and TRBJ2-7, with 7 bases lining up with TRBD2. Germline lookup yields CDR1 MDHEN and CDR2 SYDVKM. The CDR3 loop spans 14 amino acids. Unmatched junction bases numbered 9, after V lost 7 bases and J lost 3 bases. The CDR3 DNA reads as TGTGCCAGCACAAAACGGGGAGGGGACTACGAGCAGTACTTC. As protein: CASTKRGGDYEQYF. The full variable domain, in which reference TRBV28 and TRBJ2-7 provide the parts outside the CDR3, is DVKVTQSSRYLVKRTGEKVFLECVQDMDHENMFWYRQDPGLGLRLIYFSYDVKMKEKGDIPEGYSVSREKKERFSLILESASTNQTSMYLCASTKRGGDYEQYFGPGTRLTVT.

This clonotype was observed many times. V gene TRBV5-1 combines with J gene TRBJ2-5, with TRBD1 matching 9 bases. V lost 4 bases, J lost 3 bases, and 7 bases stayed unmatched. Germline values: CDR1 SGHRS, CDR2 YFSETQ. This CDR3 is built from 15 residues. Written as DNA, the CDR3 is TGCGCCAGCAGCGCCGACAGGGGGTATGAAGAGACCCAGTACTTC. It encodes CASSADRGYEETQYF.

This clonotype has at least ten counts. The chain recombines TRBV30 with TRBJ2-1; unclear D gene. The V gene lost 2 bases and the J gene lost 0 bases, with 14 bases spanning the gap. CDR3 size: 16 residues. Germline assignment: CDR1 GTSNPN and CDR2 SVGIG (reference sequence). The CDR3 DNA follows: TGTGCCTGGAGTCCGGCAACAGTGAGCTCCTACAATGAGCAGTTCTTC. It is translated as CAWSPATVSSYNEQFF.

The chain combines TRBV29-1 with TRBJ2-1; the D gene is possibly TRBD1 (7 bases). Trimming stripped 4 bases from V and 7 bases from J, with 14 bases between. CDR1 is SQVTM and CDR2 is ANQGSEA in the germline V gene. This CDR3 is built from 13 residues. In nucleotides, the CDR3 is TGCAGCGTTGTTGCAGGGGGGTGGAATGAGCAGTTCTTC. Translating it yields CSVVAGGWNEQFF.

This rearrangement joins TRBV2 to TRBJ2-1, with 12 bases matching TRBD1. With V trimmed by 7 bases and J by 9 bases, 7 bases remained unmatched. Germline V gene data show CDR1 as SNHLY and CDR2 as FYNNEI. There are 14 residues in the CDR3. The CDR3 DNA sequence: TGTGCCAGCAAACTGGGACAGGGGGCTCTTGAGCAGTTCTTC. This codes for CASKLGQGALEQFF.

A note on this clonotype: A much more abundant neighbour one base away suggests this may be a read error. The J gene is TRBJ1-1, the V gene TRBV29-1; D perhaps matches TRBD1 (5 bases). The CDR3 has 11 amino acids. V gave up 6 bases and J gave up 8 bases, with 13 bases separating them. Per the germline V gene, CDR1 is SQVTM and CDR2 is ANQGSEA. The CDR3 spells CSVKEGTEAFF. CDR3 sequence (DNA): TGCAGCGTAAAAGAAGGGACGGAAGCTTTCTTT.

This clonotype appeared many times. The V and J genes are TRBV3-1 and TRBJ2-5, with D tentatively TRBD1 (6 bases). Germline CDR1 reads LGHDT; CDR2 reads YNNKEL (reference sequence). The CDR3 has 15 amino acids. Trimming removed 0 bases from V and 5 bases from J, with 13 bases in between. CDR3 DNA sequence: TGTGCCAGCAGCCAAGATGACAGGCACTACGAGACCCAGTACTTC. It translates to CASSQDDRHYETQYF.

This clonotype was found many times. The gene calls are TRBV9 and TRBJ2-1; TRBD2 agrees at 10 bases. With 4 bases clipped from V and 5 bases from J, the junction kept 6 bases outside the gene matches. The germline CDR1 and CDR2 sequences are SGDLS and YYNGEE. The CDR3 is made up of 15 amino acids. CDR3 protein: CASSPLAGVNNEQFF. DNA for the CDR3: TGTGCCAGCAGCCCCCTAGCGGGAGTAAACAATGAGCAGTTCTTC.

This clonotype was recorded many times. The chain employs TRBV7-3 and TRBJ2-1; TRBD1 matches at 7 bases. This CDR3 spans 15 amino acids. Germline trimming cut 6 bases from V and 4 bases from J; bases unmatched to any gene: 9. Germline values: CDR1 SGHTA, CDR2 FQGTGA. Here the CDR3 DNA reads TGTGCCAGCAGTGGCGGACAGGCAGAATACAATGAGCAGTTCTTC. Its translation is CASSGGQAEYNEQFF.

In its sample, this clonotype was seen many times. The genes are TRBV10-1 and TRBJ2-7; D is unresolved. The CDR3 loop spans 12 amino acids. V was clipped by 2 bases and J by 3 bases, with 5 bases between them. Germline V CDR1 and CDR2: WNHNN, SYGVQD (reference sequence). CDR3 amino acids: CASSEGDYEQYF. CDR3 DNA sequence: TGCGCCAGCAGTGAGGGGGACTACGAGCAGTACTTC.